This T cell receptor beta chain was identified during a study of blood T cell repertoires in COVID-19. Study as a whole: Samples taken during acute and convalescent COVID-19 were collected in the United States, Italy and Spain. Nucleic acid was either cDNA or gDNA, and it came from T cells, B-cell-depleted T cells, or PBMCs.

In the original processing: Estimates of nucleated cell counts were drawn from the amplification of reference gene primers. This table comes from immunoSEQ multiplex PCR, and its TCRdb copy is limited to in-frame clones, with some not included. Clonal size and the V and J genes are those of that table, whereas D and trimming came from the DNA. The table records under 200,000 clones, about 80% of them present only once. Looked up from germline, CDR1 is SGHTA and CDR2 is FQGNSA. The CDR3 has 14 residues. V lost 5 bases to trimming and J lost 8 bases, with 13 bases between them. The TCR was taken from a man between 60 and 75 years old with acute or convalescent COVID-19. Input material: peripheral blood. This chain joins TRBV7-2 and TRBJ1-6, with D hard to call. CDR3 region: CASSGRGRDSPLHF. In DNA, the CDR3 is TGTGCCAGCAGCGGCCGGGGAAGGGATTCACCCCTCCACTTT.